This TCR beta chain was identified during a study of T cells after yellow fever vaccination. TCRdb reprocessed the 5' RACE reads via MiXCR and lists one record per CDR3 protein. The table lists 450,000 to 650,000 distinct CDR3 sequences, approximately 12% of them singletons. The specimen was PBMCs, collected on the day of the yellow fever booster vaccination. The receptor comes from a man aged 30-40 years who received the YFV17D yellow fever vaccine.

The DNA of the CDR3 is TGTGCCAGCAGCTCCGGGACTAGCGGGGCAGATACGCAGTATTTT. Amino acids: CASSSGTSGADTQYF. This chain joins TRBV7-3 and TRBJ2-3; 13 bases agree with TRBD2. V gave up 4 bases and J gave up 4 bases; unmatched junction bases: 2. CDR1 and CDR2 (germline): SGHTA, FQGTGA. The CDR3 totals 15 residues.